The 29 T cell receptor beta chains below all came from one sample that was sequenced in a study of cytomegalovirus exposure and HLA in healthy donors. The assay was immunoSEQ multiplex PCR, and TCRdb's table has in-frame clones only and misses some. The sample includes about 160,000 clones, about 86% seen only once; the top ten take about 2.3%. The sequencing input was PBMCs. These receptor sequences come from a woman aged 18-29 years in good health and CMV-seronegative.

CDR3 sequence reads: CASTLLGTGFFRTEAFF. CDR3 in DNA: TGTGCCAGCACCCTTTTAGGGACAGGGTTTTTTCGGACTGAAGCTTTCTTT. The J gene is TRBJ1-1, the V gene TRBV5-6, with 9 bases lining up with TRBD1. Germline CDR1 reads SGHDT; CDR2 reads YYEEEE. With 6 bases clipped from V and 5 bases from J, the junction kept 17 bases outside the gene matches. The CDR3 contains 17 residues. Full variable domain (outside the CDR3, taken from reference TRBV5-6 and TRBJ1-1): DAGVTQSPTHLIKTRGQQVTLRCSPKSGHDTVSWYQQALGQGPQFIFQYYEEEERQRGNFPDRFSGHQFPNYSSELNVNALLLGDSALYLCASTLLGTGFFRTEAFFGQGTRLTVV.

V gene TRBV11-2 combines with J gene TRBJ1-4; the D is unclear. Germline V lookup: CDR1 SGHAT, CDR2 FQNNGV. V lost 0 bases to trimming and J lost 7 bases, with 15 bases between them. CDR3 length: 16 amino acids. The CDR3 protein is CASSLDGEQHSEKLFF. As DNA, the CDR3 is TGTGCCAGCAGCTTAGATGGTGAACAGCATTCTGAAAAACTGTTTTTT.

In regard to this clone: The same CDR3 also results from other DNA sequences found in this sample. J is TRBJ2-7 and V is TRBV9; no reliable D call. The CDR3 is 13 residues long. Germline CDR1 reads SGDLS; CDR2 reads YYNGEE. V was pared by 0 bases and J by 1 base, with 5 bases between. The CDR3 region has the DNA TGTGCCAGCAGCGTAGACGGGTCCTACGAGCAGTACTTC. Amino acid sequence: CASSVDGSYEQYF.

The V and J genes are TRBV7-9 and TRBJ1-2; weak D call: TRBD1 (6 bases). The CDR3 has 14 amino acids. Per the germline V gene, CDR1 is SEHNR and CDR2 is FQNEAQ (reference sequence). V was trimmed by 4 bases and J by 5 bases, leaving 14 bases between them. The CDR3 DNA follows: TGTGCCAGCAGCTCCACCGGGACACCTTATGGCTACACCTTC. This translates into CASSSTGTPYGYTF.

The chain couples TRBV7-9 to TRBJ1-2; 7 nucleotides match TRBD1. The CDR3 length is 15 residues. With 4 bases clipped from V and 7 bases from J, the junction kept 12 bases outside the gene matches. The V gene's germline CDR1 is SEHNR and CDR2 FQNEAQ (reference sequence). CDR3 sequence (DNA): TGTGCCAGCAGCTGGGGGGACAGTACTGGCGGTGGCTACACCTTC. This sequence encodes CASSWGDSTGGGYTF. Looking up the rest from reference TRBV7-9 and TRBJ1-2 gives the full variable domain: DTGVSQNPRHKITKRGQNVTFRCDPISEHNRLYWYRQTLGQGPEFLTYFQNEAQLEKSRLLSDRFSAERPKGSFSTLEIQRTEQGDSAMYLCASSWGDSTGGGYTFGSGTRLTVV.

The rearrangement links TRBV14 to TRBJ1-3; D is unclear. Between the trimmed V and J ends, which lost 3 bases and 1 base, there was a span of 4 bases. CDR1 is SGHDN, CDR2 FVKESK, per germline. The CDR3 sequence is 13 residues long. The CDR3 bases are TGTGCCAGCAGCCACACATCTGGAAACACCATATATTTT. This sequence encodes CASSHTSGNTIYF.

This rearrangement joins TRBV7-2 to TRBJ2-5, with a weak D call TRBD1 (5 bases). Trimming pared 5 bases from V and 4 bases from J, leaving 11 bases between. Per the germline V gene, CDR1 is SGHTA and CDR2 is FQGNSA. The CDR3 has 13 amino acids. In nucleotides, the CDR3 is TGTGCCAGCAGCCCTCAGGGCCCAGAGACCCAGTACTTC. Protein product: CASSPQGPETQYF.

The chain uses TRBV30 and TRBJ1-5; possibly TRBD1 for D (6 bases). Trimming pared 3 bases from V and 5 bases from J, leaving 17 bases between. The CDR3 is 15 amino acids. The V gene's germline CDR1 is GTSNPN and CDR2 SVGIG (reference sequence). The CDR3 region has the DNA TGTGCCTGGAGAGACCCCAGGGGCCGCTATCAGCCCCAGCATTTT. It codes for CAWRDPRGRYQPQHF.

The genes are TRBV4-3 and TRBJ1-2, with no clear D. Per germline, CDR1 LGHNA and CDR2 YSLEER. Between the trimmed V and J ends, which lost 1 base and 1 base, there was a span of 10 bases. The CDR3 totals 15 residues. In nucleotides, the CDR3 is TGCGCCAGCAGCCAAGCCGCACGGGGTAACTATGGCTACACCTTC. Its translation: CASSQAARGNYGYTF.

The CDR3 DNA reads TGTGCCAGCAGCCTCGCGGCGGACGCGGGGGGGAAAGATACGCAGTATTTT. As protein: CASSLAADAGGKDTQYF. The chain is built from TRBV4-2 and TRBJ2-3; TRBD2 agrees at 9 bases. V shed 4 bases, J shed 5 bases, and the junction held 13 bases outside the gene matches. CDR1 is LGHNA and CDR2 is YNFKEQ in the germline V gene. The CDR3 contains 17 residues.

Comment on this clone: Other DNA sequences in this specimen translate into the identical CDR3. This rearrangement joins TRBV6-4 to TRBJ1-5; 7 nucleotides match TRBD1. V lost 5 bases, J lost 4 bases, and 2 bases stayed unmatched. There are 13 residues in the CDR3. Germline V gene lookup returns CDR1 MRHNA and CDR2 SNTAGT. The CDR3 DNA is TGTGCCAGCAGTTCACAGGGGAATCAGCCCCAGCATTTT. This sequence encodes CASSSQGNQPQHF.

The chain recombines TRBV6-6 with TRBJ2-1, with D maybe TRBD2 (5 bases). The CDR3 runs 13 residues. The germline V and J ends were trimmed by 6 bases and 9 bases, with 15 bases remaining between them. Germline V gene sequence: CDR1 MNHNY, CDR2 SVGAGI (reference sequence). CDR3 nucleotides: TGTGCCAGCAGGGGTAGTAGCGCGGCTGAGCAGTTCTTC. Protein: CASRGSSAAEQFF.

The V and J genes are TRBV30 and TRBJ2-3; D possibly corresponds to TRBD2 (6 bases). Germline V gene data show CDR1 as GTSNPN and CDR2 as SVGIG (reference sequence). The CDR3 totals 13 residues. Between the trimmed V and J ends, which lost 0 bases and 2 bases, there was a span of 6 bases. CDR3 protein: CAWSVLATDTQYF. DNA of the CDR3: TGTGCCTGGAGTGTACTAGCCACAGATACGCAGTATTTT.

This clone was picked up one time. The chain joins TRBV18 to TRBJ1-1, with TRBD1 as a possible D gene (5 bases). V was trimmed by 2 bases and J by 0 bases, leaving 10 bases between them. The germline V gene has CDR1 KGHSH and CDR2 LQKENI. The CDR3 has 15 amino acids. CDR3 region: CASSPGARLNTEAFF. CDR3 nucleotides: TGTGCCAGCTCACCAGGGGCACGGCTGAACACTGAAGCTTTCTTT.

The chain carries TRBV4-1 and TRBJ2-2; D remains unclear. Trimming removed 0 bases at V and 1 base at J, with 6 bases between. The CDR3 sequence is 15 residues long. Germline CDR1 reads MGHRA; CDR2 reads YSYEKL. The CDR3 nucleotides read TGCGCCAGCAGCCAAGATACCGGGAACACCGGGGAGCTGTTTTTT. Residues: CASSQDTGNTGELFF.

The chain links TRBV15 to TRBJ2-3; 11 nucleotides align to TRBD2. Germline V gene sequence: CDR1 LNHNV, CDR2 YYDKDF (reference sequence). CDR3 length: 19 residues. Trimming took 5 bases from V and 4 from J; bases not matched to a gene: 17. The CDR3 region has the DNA TGTGCCACCAGCCCACCCACATACCTAGCGGGAGGTAAGTCAGATACGCAGTATTTT. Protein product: CATSPPTYLAGGKSDTQYF.

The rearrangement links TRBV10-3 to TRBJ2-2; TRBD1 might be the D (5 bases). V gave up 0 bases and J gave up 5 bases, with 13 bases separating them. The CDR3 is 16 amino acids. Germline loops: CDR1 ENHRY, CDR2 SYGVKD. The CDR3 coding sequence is TGTGCCATCAGTGAGTCCATGGACATAACTACCGGGGAGCTGTTTTTT. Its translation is CAISESMDITTGELFF.

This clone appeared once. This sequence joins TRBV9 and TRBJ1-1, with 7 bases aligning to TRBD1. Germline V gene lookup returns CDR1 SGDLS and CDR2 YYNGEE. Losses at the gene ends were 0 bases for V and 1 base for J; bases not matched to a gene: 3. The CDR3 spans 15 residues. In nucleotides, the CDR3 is TGTGCCAGCAGCGTAGTCAAGGGGGCGAACACTGAAGCTTTCTTT. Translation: CASSVVKGANTEAFF.

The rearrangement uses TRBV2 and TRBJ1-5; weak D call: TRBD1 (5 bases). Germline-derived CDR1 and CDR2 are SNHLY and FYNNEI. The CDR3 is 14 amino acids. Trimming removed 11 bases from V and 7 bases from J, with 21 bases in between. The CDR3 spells CASHRGGSGQPQHF. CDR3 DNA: TGTGCCTCCCATAGGGGCGGATCAGGACAGCCCCAGCATTTT.

CDR3: CASPSRDYDQYF. In DNA, the CDR3 is TGTGCCAGCCCCAGCCGGGACTACGATCAGTACTTC. V is TRBV21-1 and J is TRBJ2-7; the table's D call of TRBD2 was not tested on the DNA. TRBV21-1 is annotated as a pseudogene. The CDR3 loop spans 12 amino acids.

The CDR3 DNA follows: TGTGCCAGCAGCTTTACAGGACGGGTAGAGACCCAGTACTTC. Its protein product is CASSFTGRVETQYF. V usage is TRBV11-2 and J usage is TRBJ2-5; D is perhaps TRBD1 (5 bases). V gave up 3 bases and J gave up 4 bases, with 12 bases separating them. CDR3 size: 14 residues. CDR1 is SGHAT and CDR2 is FQNNGV in the germline V gene.

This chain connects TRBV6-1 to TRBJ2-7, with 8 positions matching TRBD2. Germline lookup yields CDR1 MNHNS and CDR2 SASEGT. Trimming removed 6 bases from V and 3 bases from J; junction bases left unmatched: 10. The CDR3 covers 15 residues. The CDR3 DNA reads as TGTGCCAGCAGGACTAGCGCCGGTCCCTTCTACGAGCAGTACTTC. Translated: CASRTSAGPFYEQYF.

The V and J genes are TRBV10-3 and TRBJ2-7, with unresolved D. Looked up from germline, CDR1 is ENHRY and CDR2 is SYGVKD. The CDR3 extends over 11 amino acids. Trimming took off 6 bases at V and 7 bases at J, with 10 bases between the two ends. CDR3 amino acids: CAISDLWEQYF. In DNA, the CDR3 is TGTGCCATCAGCGACTTATGGGAGCAGTACTTC.

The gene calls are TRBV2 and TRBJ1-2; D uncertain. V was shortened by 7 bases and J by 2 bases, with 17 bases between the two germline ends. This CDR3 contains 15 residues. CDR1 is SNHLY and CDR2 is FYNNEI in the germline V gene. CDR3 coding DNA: TGTGCCAGCATTGGATTGATGGGCGGGAACTATGGCTACACCTTC. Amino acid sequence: CASIGLMGGNYGYTF.

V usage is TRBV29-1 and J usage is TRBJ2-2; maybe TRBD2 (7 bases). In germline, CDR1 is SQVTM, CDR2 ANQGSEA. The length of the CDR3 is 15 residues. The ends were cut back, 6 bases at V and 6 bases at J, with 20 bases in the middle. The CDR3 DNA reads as TGCAGCGTGGGGGGGCAGGGGCCGGTCGCCGGGGAGCTGTTTTTT. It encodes CSVGGQGPVAGELFF.

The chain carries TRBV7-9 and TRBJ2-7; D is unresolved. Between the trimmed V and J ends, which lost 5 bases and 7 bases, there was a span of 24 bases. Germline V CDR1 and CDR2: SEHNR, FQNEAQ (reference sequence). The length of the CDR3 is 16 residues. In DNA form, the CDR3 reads TGTGCCAGCAGCGTAGGAACGTTCCGGTCAAGTGAGGAGCAGTACTTC. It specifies CASSVGTFRSSEEQYF. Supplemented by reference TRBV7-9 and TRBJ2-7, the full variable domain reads DTGVSQNPRHKITKRGQNVTFRCDPISEHNRLYWYRQTLGQGPEFLTYFQNEAQLEKSRLLSDRFSAERPKGSFSTLEIQRTEQGDSAMYLCASSVGTFRSSEEQYFGPGTRLTVT.

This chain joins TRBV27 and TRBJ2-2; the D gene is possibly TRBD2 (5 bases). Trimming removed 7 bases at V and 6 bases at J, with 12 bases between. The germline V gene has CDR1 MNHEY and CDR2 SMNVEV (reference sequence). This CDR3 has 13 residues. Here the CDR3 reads CASTPLDSGELFF. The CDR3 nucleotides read TGTGCCAGCACCCCACTAGACTCCGGGGAGCTGTTTTTT.

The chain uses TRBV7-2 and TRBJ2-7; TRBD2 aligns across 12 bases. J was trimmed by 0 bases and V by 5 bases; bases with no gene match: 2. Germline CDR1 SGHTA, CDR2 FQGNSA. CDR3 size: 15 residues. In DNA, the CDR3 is TGTGCCAGCAGCCTGGGACTAGCGGGCTCCTACGAGCAGTACTTC. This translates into CASSLGLAGSYEQYF.

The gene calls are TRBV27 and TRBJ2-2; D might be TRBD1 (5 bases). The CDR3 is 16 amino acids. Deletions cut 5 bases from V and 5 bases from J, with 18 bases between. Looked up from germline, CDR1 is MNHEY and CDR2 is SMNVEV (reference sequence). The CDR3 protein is CASSPPSGIRTGELFF. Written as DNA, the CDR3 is TGTGCCAGCAGTCCCCCGTCAGGGATCCGGACCGGGGAGCTGTTTTTT.